This T cell receptor (beta chain) appears in the sequencing data of a study of metastatic and nonmetastatic thyroid tumors. This clone was counted many times. The CDR3 runs 12 residues. V dropped 7 bases and J dropped 5 bases, with 12 bases sitting between them. Per germline, CDR1 LNHDA and CDR2 SQIVND (reference sequence). Thyroid surgery was performed in patients who had received no treatment beforehand. TCRdb ran MiXCR on the PCR reads. Found here are 25,000 to 35,000 clones, 15% to 20% of them singletons; the top ten hold approximately 4.4%. The chain links TRBV19 to TRBJ2-7; D assignment may be TRBD1 or TRBD2 (5 bases each). The TCR originated in a female donor with papillary thyroid cancer or a benign thyroid nodule (not recorded which). Some clones in this sample may be carry-over from other donors' samples. The sample was blood. CDR3 in DNA: TGTGCCAGTAACCGGGACGGGGACGAGCAGTACTTC. Amino acid sequence: CASNRDGDEQYF.